A single sample gave rise to the 7 T cell receptor beta chains below, sequenced in a study of breast tumors, draining lymph nodes, adjacent tissues. The lymph nodes were axillary draining lymph nodes from breast cancer patients. Via MiXCR, TCRdb re-called the multiplex PCR reads, giving one row per CDR3 protein. The sample lists approximately 130,000 distinct CDR3 sequences, 20% to 25% occurring once. The sample taken for sequencing was axillary lymph node tissue. These receptors were collected from a female donor with breast cancer. Some clones in this sample may be carry-over from other donors' samples.

This clonotype has at least ten counts. V and J are TRBV12-5 and TRBJ2-6, with D unclear. Per the germline V gene, CDR1 is LGHNT and CDR2 is FRNRAP. V lost 0 bases and J lost 1, with 16 bases in between. The CDR3 loop spans 19 amino acids. For the CDR3, the DNA is TGTGCTAGTGGTTTGGTAGTTGTGTCCGGGTCATCTGGGGCCAACGTCCTGACTTTC. Encoded protein: CASGLVVVSGSSGANVLTF.

This clonotype was detected only a few times. The J gene is TRBJ2-3, the V gene TRBV28; a weak D match, TRBD1 (7 bases). From germline, CDR1 is MDHEN and CDR2 SYDVKM. V was clipped by 6 bases and J by 0 bases, with 13 bases between them. The CDR3 length is 15 residues. CDR3 nucleotide sequence: TGTGCCAGCAGGCCAGGGGGGATGAGCACAGATACGCAGTATTTT. Its protein is CASRPGGMSTDTQYF. Full variable domain (rest looked up from reference TRBV28 and TRBJ2-3): DVKVTQSSRYLVKRTGEKVFLECVQDMDHENMFWYRQDPGLGLRLIYFSYDVKMKEKGDIPEGYSVSREKKERFSLILESASTNQTSMYLCASRPGGMSTDTQYFGPGTRLTVL.

A remark on this clonotype: This may come from a read error, since a much larger clone is one base off. This chain joins TRBV19 and TRBJ2-5; tentatively, D is TRBD1 (6 bases). Between the trimmed V and J ends, which lost 5 bases and 1 base, there was a span of 20 bases. The CDR3 runs to 17 residues. Per the germline V gene, CDR1 is LNHDA and CDR2 is SQIVND (reference sequence). The CDR3 DNA reads as TGTGCCAGTAGTGACCGACAGGTCTGGGATCCCCAAGAGACCCAGTACTTC. It codes for CASSDRQVWDPQETQYF.

This clonotype was seen ten or more times. V and J are TRBV5-1 and TRBJ2-2, with D maybe TRBD2 (5 bases). The germline V gene has CDR1 SGHRS and CDR2 YFSETQ. Between the trimmed V and J ends, which lost 1 base and 2 bases, there was a span of 21 bases. The CDR3 loop spans 19 amino acids. The CDR3: CASSLNPLSLAANTGELFF. CDR3 nucleotides: TGCGCCAGCAGCTTGAACCCCCTTTCCCTAGCTGCCAACACCGGGGAGCTGTTTTTT.

Notes on this clonotype: A much larger clone sits a single nucleotide away, making a read error possible. This chain joins TRBV19 and TRBJ1-3; unclear D gene. From germline, CDR1 is LNHDA and CDR2 SQIVND (reference sequence). The CDR3 contains 14 residues. DNA of the CDR3: TGTGCCAGTAGGTACAGAGGCTCTGGAAACACCGTATATTTT. Residues: CASRYRGSGNTVYF.

This clonotype appeared many times. The CDR3 spells CASSQGQAVELETQYF. DNA of the CDR3: TGTGCCAGCAGCCAGGGACAGGCAGTTGAGCTGGAGACCCAGTACTTC. The chain is built from TRBV12-3 or TRBV12-4 and TRBJ2-5, with 8 bases that match TRBD1. This CDR3 has 16 amino acids. The junction had 14 bases not matched to a gene; V was cut back by 6 bases and J by 5 bases.

Concerning this clonotype itself: A much larger clone differs from this one at a single base, so this may be a read error. The V call is TRBV9, the J call TRBJ2-3, with TRBD2 matching over 7 bases. V trimming: 3 bases; J trimming: 4 bases; junction bases outside the gene matches: 5. The CDR3 length is 14 residues. Germline assignment: CDR1 SGDLS and CDR2 YYNGEE. The CDR3 DNA follows: TGTGCCAGCAGCGCAGTTGGGGGGGCAGATACGCAGTATTTT. This sequence encodes CASSAVGGADTQYF.